The entry that follows covers one TCR beta chain sequence. As yet, its antigen is unknown. This entry comes from a study of response to subunit inactivated influenza vaccine. Study observations and caveats: Researchers suggested that each seasonal influenza vaccination recruits few new T cells.

V dropped 3 bases and J dropped 6 bases, with 21 bases sitting between them. The CDR3 has 16 residues. Germline lookup yields CDR1 ENHRY and CDR2 SYGVKD. TCRdb independently ran MiXCR on the RT-PCR reads; one entry per CDR3 protein. Of over 400,000 distinct CDR3 sequences detected, 11% appear once; the ten largest clones hold over 9.5%. The clonotype originates from a man over 45 who received an inactivated influenza vaccine. The sample consisted of PBMCs from blood, taken roughly 47 days after vaccination. The V and J genes are TRBV10-3 and TRBJ2-7; the D gene is possibly TRBD2 (5 bases). The DNA of the CDR3 is TGTGCCATCAGTGACACTCTTCGCCTAGGTGGGAGCGAGCAGTACTTC. It codes for CAISDTLRLGGSEQYF.